This TCR beta chain was found in a study of human T cells and chemical hapten exposure. Study in general: The study sensitized with 2% DPC on a 2 cm by 2 cm patch of upper inner arm skin. 0.01% DPC was applied to the upper back in patch tests, which were read at 6 days.

Study conclusions and caveats: In comparison with controls, expanded TCRs gave rise to a significantly larger number of large CDR3 similarity clusters.

TCRdb processed the RACE reads anew with MiXCR; each CDR3 protein has one entry. Altogether just over 95,000 distinct CDR3 sequences are present, 27% being singletons, with the ten largest covering approximately 10%. Worth noting for this clonotype: Its antigen remains unidentified.

The time point is: patch test 3, about 24 weeks after DPC sensitization. Specified treatment: therapeutic diphenylcyclopropenone sensitization with weekly scalp DPC. Researchers extracted total RNA from unfractionated whole blood. CDR1 is MNHEY and CDR2 is SVGEGT in the germline V gene. Unmatched junction bases numbered 7, after V lost 2 bases and J lost 9 bases. The CDR3 sequence is 15 residues long. The origin of this receptor is a man in his forties with alopecia areata. Some clones in this sample may be carry-over from other donors' samples. The chain joins TRBV6-2 or TRBV6-3 to TRBJ2-1; 10 nucleotides agree with TRBD2. The input for sequencing was whole blood, taken in connection with sensitization to the hapten diphenylcyclopropenone (DPC). CDR3 protein: CASSYPSGRGGEQFF. The CDR3 DNA follows: TGTGCCAGCAGTTACCCAAGCGGGAGGGGGGGTGAGCAGTTCTTC.